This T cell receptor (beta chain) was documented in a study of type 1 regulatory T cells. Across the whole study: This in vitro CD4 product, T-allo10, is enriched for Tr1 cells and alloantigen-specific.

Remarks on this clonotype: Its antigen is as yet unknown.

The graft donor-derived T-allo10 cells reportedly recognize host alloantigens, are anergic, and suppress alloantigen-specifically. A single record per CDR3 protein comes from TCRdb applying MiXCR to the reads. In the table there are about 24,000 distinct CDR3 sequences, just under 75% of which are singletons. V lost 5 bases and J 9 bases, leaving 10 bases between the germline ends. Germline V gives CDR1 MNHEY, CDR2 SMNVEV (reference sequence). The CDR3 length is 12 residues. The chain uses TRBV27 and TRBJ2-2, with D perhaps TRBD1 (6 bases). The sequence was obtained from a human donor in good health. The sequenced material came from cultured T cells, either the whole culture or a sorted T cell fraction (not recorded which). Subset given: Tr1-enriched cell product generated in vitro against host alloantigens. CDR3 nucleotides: TGTGCCAGCAGTGCACAGGGAAGGGAGCTGTTTTTT. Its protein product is CASSAQGRELFF.